This passage covers 9 T cell receptor beta chains from one sample sequenced in a study of metastatic and nonmetastatic thyroid tumors. TCRdb re-called the PCR reads with MiXCR. This table has roughly 28,000 clones, 15% to 20% appearing once. Among the patients, none had received any treatment before thyroid surgery. The sequenced sample was blood. Receptor source: a female donor with papillary thyroid cancer or a benign thyroid nodule (not recorded which). Some clones in this sample may be carry-over from other donors' samples.

This clone was observed a handful of times. The sample has other DNA sequences that encode this CDR3 too. J is TRBJ2-7 and V is TRBV30, with D hard to call. The V and J ends lost 0 bases and 1 base respectively, with 16 bases between them. There are 16 residues in the CDR3. CDR1 and CDR2 from the germline V gene are GTSNPN and SVGIG (reference sequence). Here the CDR3 DNA reads TGTGCCTGGAGTGTCCACCAGGTGGGTGGTTCCTACGAGCAGTACTTC. Its translation: CAWSVHQVGGSYEQYF.

In its sample, this clone was seen many times. V is TRBV18 and J is TRBJ1-1; D gene uncertain. The CDR3 spans 13 residues. The V end was cut by 0 bases, the J end by 11 bases, with 13 bases between. Germline V lookup: CDR1 KGHSH, CDR2 LQKENI. CDR3 DNA: TGTGCCAGCTCACCACCGGGCCGGGGATCGGCTTTCTTT. It codes for CASSPPGRGSAFF.

Concerning this clone: At one boundary the junction diverges from the germline segment, which might be a read error. V is TRBV3-1 and J is TRBJ2-6, with 10 nucleotides matching TRBD1. The germline V gene has CDR1 LGHDT and CDR2 YNNKEL (reference sequence). CDR3 size: 18 residues. The CDR3 loop reads CASRQVGQGSTGDNVLTF. The CDR3 nucleotides are TGTGCCAGCAGACAGGTGGGACAGGGGAGCACTGGGGACAACGTCCTGACTTTC.

This clone ranks as medium-sized (0.01 to 0.1%). V usage is TRBV4-1 and J usage is TRBJ2-7, with 14 positions matching TRBD2. The J segment lost 4 bases and the V segment lost 2 bases, leaving 4 bases of the junction unmatched. Germline CDR1 and CDR2: MGHRA and YSYEKL. CDR3 length: 16 residues. For the CDR3, the DNA is TGCGCCAGCAGCCAACCGACTAGCGGGAGGGCTTACGAGCAGTACTTC. Its translation: CASSQPTSGRAYEQYF.

This clone came up many times. The CDR3 DNA reads TGTGCCAGCAGCTTGGCCCCCAGGGGTGGAGGAAACACCATATATTTT. Protein product: CASSLAPRGGGNTIYF. The chain recombines TRBV5-5 with TRBJ1-3, with D perhaps TRBD1 (6 bases). The CDR3 is 16 amino acids. V was pared by 0 bases and J by 4 bases, with 14 bases between. Germline V CDR1 and CDR2: SGHKS, YYEKEE (reference sequence).

The V and J genes are TRBV28 and TRBJ2-2; 8 positions match TRBD1. V lost 9 bases and J lost 5; bases outside the gene matches: 14. The CDR3 runs 16 residues. The germline V gene has CDR1 MDHEN and CDR2 SYDVKM. The CDR3 DNA is TGTGCCAGTAGACCCCGACAGGGGTCTCGGACCGGGGAGCTGTTTTTT. This gives the protein CASRPRQGSRTGELFF.

There are many counts of this clone. This chain connects TRBV20-1 to TRBJ2-4; 9 positions agree with TRBD1. The CDR3 loop spans 15 amino acids. CDR1 and CDR2 from the germline V gene are DFQATT and SNEGSKA (reference sequence). J was trimmed by 3 bases and V by 6 bases; bases with no gene match: 9. CDR3 DNA sequence: TGCAGTGCCACCACAGGGGGCGCCGACAAAAACATTCAGTACTTC. Translated, it gives CSATTGGADKNIQYF.

This clone was seen ten or more times. A much larger clonotype is one base distant, so this may be a read error. The conserved closing phenylalanine or tryptophan is absent in this CDR3, likely reflecting a read error. This chain uses TRBV5-1 with TRBJ2-1; 9 nucleotides agree with TRBD1. After removal of 6 bases from V and 5 bases from J, the junction contained 6 bases not matched to a gene. The CDR3 consists of 14 residues. Germline-derived CDR1 and CDR2 are SGHRS and YFSETQ. CDR3 protein: CASIPTGGHNEQFS. CDR3 sequence (DNA): TGCGCCAGCATCCCGACAGGGGGTCACAATGAGCAGTTCTCC.

This clone was recorded many times. The V call is TRBV4-2, the J call TRBJ1-5, with TRBD1 matching 7 bases. CDR3 length: 18 amino acids. Germline V lookup: CDR1 LGHNA, CDR2 YNFKEQ. Unmatched junction bases numbered 12, after V lost 4 bases and J lost 0 bases. The CDR3 coding sequence is TGTGCCAGCAGCCCTCGGGACAGACAAGCCTATAGCAATCAGCCCCAGCATTTT. This sequence encodes CASSPRDRQAYSNQPQHF.